This entry concerns a single T cell receptor beta chain. Clones were read by immunoSEQ multiplex PCR, and TCRdb kept only the in-frame ones, dropping some. The table lists approximately 100,000 clones, 82% of them singletons. Germline CDR1 SGHRS, CDR2 YFSETQ. This CDR3 spans 15 amino acids. Trimming shortened V by 5 bases and J by 5 bases, and 19 bases separated the two germline ends. This sample was included in a study of blood T cell repertoires in COVID-19. Sequenced material: peripheral blood. V gene TRBV5-1 combines with J gene TRBJ2-5, with D perhaps matching TRBD1 (7 bases). This sequence originates from a man between 65 and 80 years old with acute or convalescent COVID-19. CDR3 region: CASSYGTAAGETQYF. CDR3 DNA sequence: TGCGCCAGCAGTTACGGGACAGCGGCGGGGGAGACCCAGTACTTC.